This TCR beta chain appears in the sequencing data of a study of cytomegalovirus exposure and HLA in healthy donors. About the study: The 110 or so validation repertoires used the same platform as the 666 first-cohort repertoires, a later analysis reported.

The data were produced by immunoSEQ multiplex PCR, yet TCRdb's version contains in-frame clones alone and is incomplete. The table lists roughly 150,000 clones, less than 90% of them singletons, with 2.5% to 4% in the top ten. The CDR3 spans 16 residues. In germline, CDR1 is MNHEY, CDR2 SMNVEV (reference sequence). The J segment lost 6 bases and the V segment lost 7 bases, leaving 13 bases of the junction unmatched. In the case of this clone: Its antigen is currently unknown.

Overall study results and limits: The study put around 180 TCR beta chains on its list as cytomegalovirus-associated.

This receptor was taken from a woman aged 18-29 years in good health and CMV-seropositive. The chain has TRBV27 and TRBJ2-2, with TRBD2 identical over 8 bases. Specimen: PBMCs. This chain's CDR3 is CASKQSGRVLAGELFF. CDR3 sequence (DNA): TGTGCCAGCAAACAAAGCGGGAGAGTCTTGGCCGGGGAGCTGTTTTTT.